The present T cell receptor (beta chain) was sequenced within a study of shared clonotypes between healthy human individuals. The germline V gene encodes CDR1 SGHRS and CDR2 YFSETQ. The trim removed 1 base at V and 4 bases at J, leaving 7 bases unmatched. CDR3 length equals 16 residues. Assay: immunoSEQ multiplex PCR; the TCRdb copy retains only in-frame clones and omits some. This repertoire shows around 340,000 clones, over 70% found once; its top ten account for more than 9%. This clone was found once. The genes are TRBV5-1 and TRBJ2-2, with 7 bases matching TRBD2. The sequence was obtained from a young man in good health. The sample comprised memory CD4+ T cells sorted from blood. Subset defined: CD45RA-negative fraction. CDR3 residues: CASSLRSGGFTGELFF. CDR3 DNA: TGCGCCAGCAGCTTGCGGTCGGGAGGTTTCACCGGGGAGCTGTTTTTT. The full variable domain, its missing parts supplied by reference TRBV5-1 and TRBJ2-2, is KAGVTQTPRYLIKTRGQQVTLSCSPISGHRSVSWYQQTPGQGLQFLFEYFSETQRNKGNFPGRFSGRQFSNSRSEMNVSTLELGDSALYLCASSLRSGGFTGELFFGEGSRLTVL.